A single sample is the source of the 14 T cell receptor beta chains below, sequenced in a study of T cell responses to AZD1222 COVID-19 vaccine. The repertoire was sequenced with immunoSEQ multiplex PCR; TCRdb's copy has only in-frame clones and lacks some. Of 100,000 to 150,000 clones listed, roughly 93% are singletons. Sequencing was performed on peripheral blood, taken 28 days after the second AZD1222 dose. The origin of the receptors is an adult who received the AZD1222 COVID-19 vaccine.

In regard to this clone: Within the sample, other DNA sequences also encode this same CDR3. V and J are TRBV19 and TRBJ2-7; D might be TRBD2 (5 bases). The length of the CDR3 is 13 residues. With 5 bases removed from V and 1 base from J, the gap between germline ends came to 9 bases. Germline V gives CDR1 LNHDA, CDR2 SQIVND (reference sequence). The CDR3 here is CASSPGISYEQYF. The CDR3 nucleotides read TGTGCCAGTAGTCCCGGGATTTCCTACGAGCAGTACTTC.

This clone came up a few times. This chain joins TRBV9 and TRBJ1-4; D call uncertain. CDR1 is SGDLS, CDR2 YYNGEE, per germline. Trimming stripped 0 bases from V and 0 bases from J, with 12 bases between. CDR3 size: 17 residues. The CDR3 spells CASSVAADFATNEKLFF. The CDR3 bases are TGTGCCAGCAGCGTAGCCGCCGATTTTGCAACTAATGAAAAACTGTTTTTT.

The V call is TRBV27, the J call TRBJ2-2; D is undetermined. V lost 3 bases and J 2 bases, leaving 7 bases between the germline ends. Germline V gene lookup returns CDR1 MNHEY and CDR2 SMNVEV (reference sequence). The CDR3 runs to 14 residues. CDR3: CASSLMGNTGELFF. CDR3 sequence (DNA): TGTGCCAGCAGTTTGATGGGAAACACCGGGGAGCTGTTTTTT.

The chain combines TRBV29-1 with TRBJ2-3, with D possibly TRBD2 on 7 matching bases. The germline gives CDR1 SQVTM, CDR2 ANQGSEA. The CDR3 is 13 amino acids. V gave up 4 bases and J gave up 7 bases, with 15 bases separating them. The CDR3 loop is CSVAEGGRNTQYF. The CDR3 nucleotides read TGCAGCGTTGCCGAGGGGGGGCGGAATACGCAGTATTTT.

This rearrangement joins TRBV6-5 to TRBJ1-5; D gene uncertain. This CDR3 has 11 amino acids. CDR1 is MNHEY and CDR2 is SVGAGI in the germline V gene. Trimming left V 5 bases short and J 6 bases short, with 5 bases between. CDR3 sequence reads: CASSLGQPQHF. The CDR3 DNA reads as TGTGCCAGCAGTCTGGGTCAGCCCCAGCATTTT.

The chain combines TRBV5-1 with TRBJ1-1; D uncertain. The germline gives CDR1 SGHRS, CDR2 YFSETQ. The CDR3 runs 15 residues. The ends were cut back, 3 bases at V and 4 bases at J, with 16 bases in the middle. The CDR3 coding sequence is TGCGCCAGCAGCTCTGAGACTCCGGCGACCACTGAAGCTTTCTTT. This encodes CASSSETPATTEAFF. The entire variable domain, with the rest obtained from reference TRBV5-1 and TRBJ1-1, is as follows: KAGVTQTPRYLIKTRGQQVTLSCSPISGHRSVSWYQQTPGQGLQFLFEYFSETQRNKGNFPGRFSGRQFSNSRSEMNVSTLELGDSALYLCASSSETPATTEAFFGQGTRLTVV.

The chain carries TRBV5-1 and TRBJ2-3, with D maybe TRBD2 (5 bases). The V end was cut by 2 bases, the J end by 4 bases, with 8 bases between. CDR3 size: 13 residues. Germline-derived CDR1 and CDR2 are SGHRS and YFSETQ. CDR3 in amino acids: CASSFSGSDTQYF. Here the CDR3 DNA reads TGCGCCAGCAGCTTCAGCGGCTCAGATACGCAGTATTTT. The whole variable domain, remainder taken from reference TRBV5-1 and TRBJ2-3, is KAGVTQTPRYLIKTRGQQVTLSCSPISGHRSVSWYQQTPGQGLQFLFEYFSETQRNKGNFPGRFSGRQFSNSRSEMNVSTLELGDSALYLCASSFSGSDTQYFGPGTRLTVL.

The chain carries TRBV27 and TRBJ1-2; TRBD1 agrees at 10 bases. The germline gives CDR1 MNHEY, CDR2 SMNVEV (reference sequence). This CDR3 comprises 14 residues. Losses at the gene ends were 2 bases for V and 4 bases for J; bases not matched to a gene: 1. CDR3 loop: CASSLRQGAYGYTF. CDR3 coding DNA: TGTGCCAGCAGTTTAAGACAGGGGGCCTATGGCTACACCTTC.

V is TRBV6-1 and J is TRBJ1-1, with D possibly being TRBD1 (5 bases). Germline CDR1 reads MNHNS; CDR2 reads SASEGT. The V end lost 1 base, the J end lost 1 base, and 10 bases lay between the germline ends. The CDR3 totals 15 residues. The DNA of the CDR3 is TGTGCCAGCAGTGAAGTGGGACTTGGGAACACTGAAGCTTTCTTT. Its protein product is CASSEVGLGNTEAFF.

This sequence joins TRBV11-2 and TRBJ1-5, with D perhaps matching TRBD1 (5 bases). CDR1 and CDR2 from the germline V gene are SGHAT and FQNNGV. This CDR3 spans 16 amino acids. V shed 4 bases and J shed 2 bases, with 15 bases lying between them. Written as DNA, the CDR3 is TGTGCCAGCAGCTCGTACACAGGCGGCGGCAATCAGCCCCAGCATTTT. It specifies CASSSYTGGGNQPQHF.

The rearrangement joins TRBV27 to TRBJ2-3; D is uncertain. The germline V gene has CDR1 MNHEY and CDR2 SMNVEV (reference sequence). The CDR3 covers 16 residues. Trimming took 0 bases from V and 2 from J, leaving 12 bases between them. The CDR3 nucleotides are TGTGCCAGCAGTTTATCGGTTTGGCCCGCCACAGATACGCAGTATTTT. Protein sequence: CASSLSVWPATDTQYF.

J is TRBJ2-5 and V is TRBV5-4; TRBD2 matches at 7 bases. This CDR3 has 14 amino acids. The germline gives CDR1 SGHNT, CDR2 YYREEE (reference sequence). V dropped 2 bases and J dropped 5; count of bases not matched to a gene: 6. The CDR3 DNA reads TGTGCCAGCAGCTTCAGCGGGGTCCGGGAGACCCAGTACTTC. It encodes CASSFSGVRETQYF.

This chain connects TRBV28 to TRBJ2-7; D is ambiguous. CDR1 is MDHEN and CDR2 is SYDVKM in the germline V gene. V was pared by 8 bases and J by 2 bases, with 16 bases between. The CDR3 length is 14 residues. This CDR3 is CASAPPPSTYEQYF. The CDR3 DNA reads TGTGCCAGCGCCCCCCCGCCCTCGACCTACGAGCAGTACTTC.

A single count supports this clone. This CDR3 reads CASSQSFGEGDTQYF. The CDR3 nucleotides read TGTGCCAGCAGCCAATCTTTCGGCGAGGGAGATACGCAGTATTTT. The chain couples TRBV16 to TRBJ2-3, with D tentatively TRBD2 (5 bases). This CDR3 comprises 15 residues. Trimming took off 0 bases at V and 5 bases at J, with 12 bases between the two ends. Germline CDR1 KGHSY, CDR2 FQNENV.